The 25 T cell receptor beta chains below were found in one sample sequenced in a study of T cells in Graves' hyperthyroidism and ophthalmopathy. The TCR beta CDR3 regions underwent amplification using RNA transcripts as the source. The study used the HTBI primer set for a first-round RT-PCR of the TCR CDR3. TCRdb processed the multiplex PCR reads anew with MiXCR; each CDR3 protein has one entry. The sample yields approximately 400,000 distinct CDR3 sequences, 15% to 20% seen once. The sequencing input was blood. The receptors originated from a woman between 18 and 30 years old with Graves' hyperthyroidism.

This clonotype has at least ten counts. The rearrangement joins TRBV6-2 or TRBV6-3 to TRBJ1-5, with D hard to call. Germline V gives CDR1 MNHEY, CDR2 SVGEGT. This CDR3 has 13 residues. Trimming removed 10 bases at V and 0 bases at J, with 10 bases between. In nucleotides, the CDR3 is TGTGCCACACAGCGTTATAGCAATCAGCCCCAGCATTTT. Translating gives CATQRYSNQPQHF.

Many counts were recorded for this clonotype. The chain is built from TRBV19 and TRBJ1-2; D ambiguous. V was cut by 5 bases and J by 0 bases, with 16 bases left in between. CDR3 length: 16 residues. The germline V gene has CDR1 LNHDA and CDR2 SQIVND (reference sequence). This CDR3 is CASSRFGADPNYGYTF. The CDR3 DNA reads TGTGCCAGTAGTCGATTTGGCGCAGATCCTAACTATGGCTACACCTTC.

This rearrangement joins TRBV12-3 or TRBV12-4 to TRBJ2-5, with a possible D match to TRBD1 (7 bases). The CDR3 runs 14 residues. Trimming shortened V by 8 bases and J by 7 bases, and 20 bases separated the two germline ends. The CDR3 sequence is CASSLRGSGGTQYF. In DNA form, the CDR3 reads TGTGCCAGCTCTCTCAGGGGGTCCGGGGGGACCCAGTACTTC.

This clonotype was recorded at least ten times. The CDR3 loop reads CASSYGRGLREYGYTF. The DNA for the CDR3 is TGTGCCAGCAGTTACGGCAGGGGGCTGCGAGAGTATGGCTACACCTTC. The V and J genes are TRBV27 and TRBJ1-2; 8 bases line up with TRBD1. From germline, CDR1 is MNHEY and CDR2 SMNVEV (reference sequence). The length of the CDR3 is 16 residues. The V segment lost 4 bases and the J segment 5 bases; nucleotides outside the gene matches: 12.

This clonotype was counted at least ten times. The junction does not match germline at one end; this may be a read error. This chain links TRBV7-9 with TRBJ1-2, with 10 bases lining up with TRBD1. The CDR3 has 12 residues. The V gene's germline CDR1 is SEHNR and CDR2 FQNEAQ (reference sequence). The CDR3 DNA sequence: TGTGTCAGCAGCTGGACAGGGGGTGGCTACACCTTC. It codes for CVSSWTGGGYTF.

The table lists this clonotype with many counts. The chain carries TRBV6-5 and TRBJ1-2; D is unclear. V was cut by 10 bases and J by 4 bases, with 13 bases left in between. The germline gives CDR1 MNHEY, CDR2 SVGAGI. The CDR3 consists of 12 residues. The CDR3 here is CATYGKPYGYTF. The CDR3 DNA reads TGTGCCACTTATGGGAAACCCTATGGCTACACCTTC.

The V gene is TRBV10-2, the J gene TRBJ2-5; D is possibly TRBD2 (6 bases). This CDR3 comprises 13 residues. Trimming removed 8 bases from V and 4 bases from J, with 14 bases in between. Germline V CDR1 and CDR2: WSHSY, SAAADI. CDR3 region: CASATRRGETQYF. For the CDR3, the DNA is TGCGCCAGCGCCACTCGGAGGGGAGAGACCCAGTACTTC.

This clonotype showed up many times. The genes are TRBV2 and TRBJ2-7, with TRBD1 matching over 10 bases. The V gene end was trimmed by 5 bases and the J gene end by 4 bases; junction bases not matched to a gene: 11. The germline V gene encodes CDR1 SNHLY and CDR2 FYNNEI. The CDR3 extends over 16 amino acids. The CDR3 spells CASSPVRDRGLYEQYF. Here the CDR3 DNA reads TGTGCCAGCAGTCCTGTCCGGGACAGGGGATTGTACGAGCAGTACTTC.

This clonotype was counted at least ten times. The rearrangement uses TRBV6-1 and TRBJ2-3; 9 nucleotides line up with TRBD2. The CDR3 runs 15 residues. V trimming: 3 bases; J trimming: 4 bases; junction bases outside the gene matches: 5. The germline gives CDR1 MNHNS, CDR2 SASEGT. The CDR3 DNA is TGTGCCAGCAGTGAGAATAGCGGGGGATCAGATACGCAGTATTTT. This translates into CASSENSGGSDTQYF.

This clonotype occurred many times. The chain combines TRBV20-1 with TRBJ1-1; no clear D gene. CDR1 and CDR2 (germline): DFQATT, SNEGSKA (reference sequence). V lost 0 bases, J lost 7 bases, and 12 bases lay in between. The CDR3 is 13 residues long. CDR3 bases: TGCAGTGCTAGAGAGTCCAGGTTGCTTGAAGCTTTCTTT. Translation: CSARESRLLEAFF.

This clonotype has a count of ten or more. This chain uses TRBV25-1 with TRBJ1-1; D not certain. V was shortened by 3 bases and J by 4 bases, with 12 bases between the two germline ends. The CDR3 is made up of 14 amino acids. Per germline, CDR1 MGHDK and CDR2 SYGVNS. The CDR3 loop is CASSDQDSSTEAFF. As DNA, the CDR3 is TGTGCCAGCAGTGATCAGGATAGTAGCACTGAAGCTTTCTTT.

This clonotype was detected many times. This chain joins TRBV20-1 and TRBJ1-5; 8 positions match TRBD1. CDR1 and CDR2 from the germline V gene are DFQATT and SNEGSKA (reference sequence). The CDR3 runs to 16 residues. J lost 6 bases, V lost 0 bases, and 10 bases had no gene match. The CDR3: CSARDSGQGGGQPQHF. The CDR3 bases are TGCAGTGCTAGAGATTCCGGACAGGGCGGGGGTCAGCCCCAGCATTTT.

This chain connects TRBV5-1 to TRBJ1-1, with D unclear. Germline CDR1 is SGHRS and CDR2 is YFSETQ. V lost 7 bases and J lost 1, with 17 bases in between. The CDR3 is made up of 15 amino acids. The CDR3 nucleotides are TGCGCCAGCCGAAAGCGCGGGCAGAGGAACACTGAAGCTTTCTTT. Translating it yields CASRKRGQRNTEAFF. The full variable domain, in which reference TRBV5-1 and TRBJ1-1 provide the parts outside the CDR3, is KAGVTQTPRYLIKTRGQQVTLSCSPISGHRSVSWYQQTPGQGLQFLFEYFSETQRNKGNFPGRFSGRQFSNSRSEMNVSTLELGDSALYLCASRKRGQRNTEAFFGQGTRLTVV.

The sample holds many counts of this clonotype. The rearrangement joins TRBV29-1 to TRBJ1-2; D is undetermined. Trimming shortened V by 6 bases and J by 5 bases, and 10 bases separated the two germline ends. Germline-derived CDR1 and CDR2 are SQVTM and ANQGSEA. The CDR3 covers 11 residues. The CDR3, as DNA: TGCAGCGTCCATCTTGGGTATGGCTACACCTTC. It yields the protein CSVHLGYGYTF.

This clonotype was detected a few times. A read error is possible here, since a much larger clone lies one base away. The chain recombines TRBV5-1 with TRBJ1-1; D is uncertain. The CDR3 is made up of 15 amino acids. The V gene's germline CDR1 is SGHRS and CDR2 YFSETQ. The CDR3 nucleotides are TGCGCCAGCAGCTTGGGACCGTGGGGTAACACTGAAGCTTGCTTT. It specifies CASSLGPWGNTEACF.

This clonotype was found many times. The rearrangement joins TRBV7-2 to TRBJ1-2, with unresolved D. The CDR3 is made up of 14 amino acids. V lost 0 bases and J 7 bases, leaving 12 bases between the germline ends. From germline, CDR1 is SGHTA and CDR2 FQGNSA. The CDR3 DNA reads TGTGCCAGCAGCTTAGCCGCCCAAACGGGTGGCTACACCTTC. It yields the protein CASSLAAQTGGYTF.

This clonotype is a singleton in its sample. Relative to the germline gene, one junction end is altered; a read error may explain this. J is TRBJ1-2 and V is TRBV20-1; no firm D call. CDR1 and CDR2 from the germline V gene are DFQATT and SNEGSKA (reference sequence). This CDR3 is 13 amino acids long. CDR3 coding DNA: TGCAGTGCTGGAGACTCCGACTCTCTTGGCTACACCTTC. Translated, it gives CSAGDSDSLGYTF.

This clonotype has just a few counts. The V and J genes are TRBV20-1 and TRBJ2-2; D is possibly TRBD1 or TRBD2 (6 bases each). Germline CDR1 and CDR2: DFQATT and SNEGSKA (reference sequence). V lost 5 bases to trimming and J lost 7 bases, with 23 bases between them. The CDR3 extends over 16 amino acids. The CDR3 is CSAFPRGTGDGGELFF. Here the CDR3 DNA reads TGCAGTGCTTTTCCAAGGGGGACGGGGGACGGCGGGGAGCTGTTTTTT.

The genes are TRBV6-1 and TRBJ1-5, with 9 positions matching TRBD1. With V trimmed by 6 bases and J by 4 bases, 4 bases remained unmatched. The CDR3 spans 14 residues. CDR1 is MNHNS, CDR2 SASEGT, per germline. The CDR3 sequence is CASSDDRGNQPQHF. CDR3 sequence (DNA): TGTGCCAGCAGCGACGACAGGGGGAATCAGCCCCAGCATTTT.

The chain recombines TRBV29-1 with TRBJ2-2, with 7 bases lining up with TRBD2. CDR3 length: 14 amino acids. Germline lookup yields CDR1 SQVTM and CDR2 ANQGSEA. The V and J ends lost 3 bases and 6 bases, in that order; junction bases with no gene match: 7. This CDR3 reads CSVELDSGAGELFF. DNA for the CDR3: TGCAGCGTTGAGTTAGACAGCGGGGCCGGGGAGCTGTTTTTT.

Ten or more counts support this clonotype. This chain joins TRBV5-1 and TRBJ1-2; TRBD1 aligns across 7 bases. V dropped 4 bases and J dropped 4; count of bases not matched to a gene: 10. The CDR3 is 15 residues long. Germline-derived CDR1 and CDR2 are SGHRS and YFSETQ. The CDR3 loop reads CASSPGTAALYGYTF. The CDR3 coding sequence is TGCGCCAGCAGCCCAGGGACAGCGGCCCTCTATGGCTACACCTTC.

This clonotype was seen many times. The chain joins TRBV7-9 to TRBJ2-7; D may be TRBD1 (6 bases). The CDR3 has 18 amino acids. The germline V and J ends were trimmed by 2 bases and 4 bases, with 24 bases remaining between them. CDR1 is SEHNR and CDR2 is FQNEAQ in the germline V gene (reference sequence). CDR3 residues: CASSLPPWGRKGEYEQYF. CDR3 DNA: TGTGCCAGCAGCTTACCACCGTGGGGGCGCAAGGGGGAATACGAGCAGTACTTC. Supplemented by reference TRBV7-9 and TRBJ2-7, the full variable domain reads DTGVSQNPRHKITKRGQNVTFRCDPISEHNRLYWYRQTLGQGPEFLTYFQNEAQLEKSRLLSDRFSAERPKGSFSTLEIQRTEQGDSAMYLCASSLPPWGRKGEYEQYFGPGTRLTVT.

J is TRBJ1-2 and V is TRBV10-2; TRBD1 is a possible D gene (5 bases). CDR1 is WSHSY and CDR2 is SAAADI in the germline V gene. Trimming removed 0 bases at V and 7 bases at J, with 12 bases between. This CDR3 is built from 14 residues. This CDR3 is CASSESQGSGGYTF. The DNA of the CDR3 is TGCGCCAGCAGTGAGTCGCAGGGTTCGGGTGGCTACACCTTC.

In its sample, this clonotype was seen many times. The rearrangement uses TRBV6-5 and TRBJ2-7, with TRBD2 identical over 7 bases. Germline V gives CDR1 MNHEY, CDR2 SVGAGI. The CDR3 loop spans 15 amino acids. V shed 2 bases, J shed 1 base, and the junction held 5 bases outside the gene matches. The CDR3 sequence is CASSYRGGLSYEQYF. In DNA form, the CDR3 reads TGTGCCAGCAGTTACCGCGGGGGACTTTCCTACGAGCAGTACTTC.

In its sample, this clonotype was seen many times. The V call is TRBV27, the J call TRBJ2-7, with 9 nucleotides matching TRBD1. Germline CDR1 and CDR2: MNHEY and SMNVEV (reference sequence). The CDR3 totals 14 residues. Losses at the gene ends were 6 bases for V and 3 bases for J; bases not matched to a gene: 6. The CDR3 DNA reads TGTGCCAGCAGGAGGGACAGGGTAGGCTACGAGCAGTACTTC. Translated, it gives CASRRDRVGYEQYF.